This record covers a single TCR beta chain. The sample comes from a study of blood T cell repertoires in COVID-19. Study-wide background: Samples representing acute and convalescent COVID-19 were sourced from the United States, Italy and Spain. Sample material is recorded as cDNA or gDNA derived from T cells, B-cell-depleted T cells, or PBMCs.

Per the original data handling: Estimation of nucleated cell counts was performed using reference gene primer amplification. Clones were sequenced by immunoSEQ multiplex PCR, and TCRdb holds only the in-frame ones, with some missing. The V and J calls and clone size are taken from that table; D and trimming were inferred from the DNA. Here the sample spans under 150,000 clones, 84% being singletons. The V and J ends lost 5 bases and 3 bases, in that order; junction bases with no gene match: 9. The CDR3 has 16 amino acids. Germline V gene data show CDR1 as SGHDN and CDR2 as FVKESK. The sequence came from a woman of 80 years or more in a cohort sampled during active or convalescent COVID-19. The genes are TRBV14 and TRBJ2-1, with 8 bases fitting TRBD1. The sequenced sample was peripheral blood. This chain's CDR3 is CASSETGARYYNEQFF. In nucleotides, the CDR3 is TGTGCCAGCAGCGAGACAGGGGCGCGTTACTACAATGAGCAGTTCTTC.